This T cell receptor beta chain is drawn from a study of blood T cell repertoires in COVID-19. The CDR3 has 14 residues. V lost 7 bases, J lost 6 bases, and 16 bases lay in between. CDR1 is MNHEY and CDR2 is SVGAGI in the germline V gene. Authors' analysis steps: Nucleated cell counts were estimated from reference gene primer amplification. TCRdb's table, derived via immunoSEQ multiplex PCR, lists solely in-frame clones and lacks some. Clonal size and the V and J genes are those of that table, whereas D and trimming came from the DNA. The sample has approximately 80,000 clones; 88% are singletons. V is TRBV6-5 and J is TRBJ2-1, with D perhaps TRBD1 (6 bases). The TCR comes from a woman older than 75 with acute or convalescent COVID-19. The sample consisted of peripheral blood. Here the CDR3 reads CASTGLPRGNEQFF. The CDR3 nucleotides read TGTGCCAGCACAGGACTCCCCAGGGGCAATGAGCAGTTCTTC.